The source of this T cell receptor (beta chain) is a study of neoadjuvant anti-PD-1 for oral cavity cancer. CDR1 GTSNPN and CDR2 SVGIG come from the germline V gene (reference sequence). V lost 2 bases and J 8 bases, leaving 9 bases between the germline ends. This CDR3 comprises 12 residues. Data came from immunoSEQ multiplex PCR; TCRdb stores just in-frame clones and leaves some out. The sample lists about 80,000 clones; approximately 80% were seen once. The starting material was PBMCs, obtained before nivolumab (anti-PD-1) treatment. The chain employs TRBV30 and TRBJ2-2, with D possibly being TRBD1 or TRBD2 (6 bases each). The clonotype was recovered from a person aged 40 to 85 with oral cavity squamous cell carcinoma. As DNA, the CDR3 is TGTGCCTGGAGTAAGGGGGGAGGGGAGCTGTTTTTT. This translates into CAWSKGGGELFF.